A single TCR beta chain is shown here with its context. This entry belongs to a study of T cells expressing NK-cell markers. The germline V gene encodes CDR1 SGHRS and CDR2 YFSETQ. The CDR3 length is 18 residues. Synthesis of TCR beta cDNA relied on 5'RACE template switching carrying UMIs. TCRdb re-called the 5' RACE reads, yielding one record per CDR3 amino acid sequence without DNA. The sample data list 300,000 to 450,000 distinct CDR3 sequences. Sequenced: blood T cells: a sorted CD56 or NKG2C T cell subset, CD4+ or CD8+ T cells, or bulk PBMC T cells (not recorded which). This clonotype was obtained from a man aged 18-69 years in good health. V and J are TRBV5-1 and TRBJ1-5; TCRdb lists TRBD1, though no DNA is available to test this call. CDR3 sequence reads: CASSLDFVLVRVCQPQHF.